Below, 21 T cell receptor beta chains from the same sample are listed, as sequenced in a study of metastatic and nonmetastatic thyroid tumors. All patients were untreated before thyroid surgery. TCRdb used MiXCR to call clones anew from the PCR reads. The data contain some 16,000 clones, 20% to 25% of them singletons. The sequencing sample was made of tumor tissue. The receptors originated from a male donor with papillary thyroid cancer or a benign thyroid nodule (not recorded which). Some clones in this sample may be carry-over from other donors' samples.

The chain recombines TRBV28 with TRBJ2-1; D is possibly TRBD2 (6 bases). V was shortened by 3 bases and J by 3 bases, with 9 bases between the two germline ends. Germline assignment: CDR1 MDHEN and CDR2 SYDVKM. The CDR3 totals 14 residues. The CDR3, as DNA: TGTGCCAGCAGTTTCCCGACTAGCTACAATGAGCAGTTCTTC. Its translation: CASSFPTSYNEQFF. Full variable domain (rest looked up from reference TRBV28 and TRBJ2-1): DVKVTQSSRYLVKRTGEKVFLECVQDMDHENMFWYRQDPGLGLRLIYFSYDVKMKEKGDIPEGYSVSREKKERFSLILESASTNQTSMYLCASSFPTSYNEQFFGPGTRLTVL.

Many counts were recorded for this clone. This CDR3 reads CASSLRGGGETQYF. CDR3 DNA: TGTGCCAGCAGCTTAAGGGGGGGCGGGGAGACCCAGTACTTC. The chain couples TRBV7-3 to TRBJ2-5; possible D gene TRBD2, 7 bases. Trimming shortened V by 1 base and J by 5 bases, and 11 bases separated the two germline ends. The CDR3 spans 14 residues. In germline, CDR1 is SGHTA, CDR2 FQGTGA.

This clone was picked up a small number of times. The rearrangement links TRBV6-1 to TRBJ1-4, with 7 positions matching TRBD1. The CDR3 covers 14 residues. Trimming removed 3 bases from V and 8 bases from J; junction bases left unmatched: 6. Germline V gene data show CDR1 as MNHNS and CDR2 as SASEGT. The CDR3 reads CASSERRGQEKLFF. The CDR3 DNA follows: TGTGCCAGCAGTGAGAGGAGGGGGCAGGAAAAACTGTTTTTT.

The chain recombines TRBV28 with TRBJ2-7, with 7 bases that match TRBD1. After removal of 3 bases from V and 7 bases from J, the junction contained 9 bases not matched to a gene. Germline V CDR1 and CDR2: MDHEN, SYDVKM. This CDR3 has 14 amino acids. CDR3 nucleotide sequence: TGTGCCAGCAGTTTTTCAACAGGGGCGAGAGAGCAGTACTTC. Its translation is CASSFSTGAREQYF.

This clone is medium-sized (0.01 to 0.1%). The chain uses TRBV5-1 and TRBJ2-7; 11 nucleotides align to TRBD1. The CDR3 is 15 residues long. Trimming cost V 5 bases and J 7 bases; bases outside gene matches: 11. The germline gives CDR1 SGHRS, CDR2 YFSETQ. The CDR3, as DNA: TGCGCCAGCAGTTATTCTGGGACAGGGGGTGAGGAGCAGTACTTC. Residues: CASSYSGTGGEEQYF.

The chain recombines TRBV28 with TRBJ2-3; 9 bases map to TRBD1. Unmatched junction bases numbered 3, after V lost 1 base and J lost 1 base. This CDR3 is built from 16 residues. CDR1 is MDHEN, CDR2 SYDVKM, per germline. The CDR3 region has the DNA TGTGCCAGCAGTTTATTGGGACAGGGTCGCACAGATACGCAGTATTTT. Protein: CASSLLGQGRTDTQYF.

J is TRBJ2-1 and V is TRBV27; a possible D gene is TRBD1 (5 bases). Germline loops: CDR1 MNHEY, CDR2 SMNVEV (reference sequence). V was cut by 5 bases and J by 10 bases, with 12 bases left in between. CDR3 size: 12 residues. Here the CDR3 DNA reads TGTGCCAGCAGTCCCGTTGGGGCCGAGCAGTTCTTC. As protein: CASSPVGAEQFF.

The rearrangement joins TRBV5-5 to TRBJ1-6; D is unresolved. Germline CDR1 and CDR2: SGHKS and YYEKEE (reference sequence). The ends were cut back, 5 bases at V and 6 bases at J, with 12 bases in the middle. CDR3 length equals 14 residues. The CDR3 reads CASRASRSNSPLHF. CDR3 DNA sequence: TGTGCCAGCAGAGCTTCAAGGTCTAATTCACCCCTCCACTTT.

This clone showed up many times. The chain recombines TRBV5-5 with TRBJ2-5, with D uncertain. V lost 2 bases and J lost 4, with 12 bases in between. CDR3 length: 14 residues. The germline V gene encodes CDR1 SGHKS and CDR2 YYEKEE (reference sequence). Here the CDR3 reads CASSLGLSRETQYF. The CDR3 DNA is TGTGCCAGCAGCTTAGGGTTATCACGAGAGACCCAGTACTTC.

The chain links TRBV10-1 to TRBJ2-3; D is uncertain. V lost 0 bases and J 4 bases, leaving 14 bases between the germline ends. This CDR3 comprises 16 residues. Germline CDR1 WNHNN, CDR2 SYGVQD (reference sequence). The CDR3, as DNA: TGCGCCAGCAGTGAGTCGTTTGTGCAAGAGGCAGATACGCAGTATTTT. The encoded protein is CASSESFVQEADTQYF.

The table lists this clone with many counts. The chain has TRBV19 and TRBJ1-6, with 10 nucleotides matching TRBD1. Germline V gene lookup returns CDR1 LNHDA and CDR2 SQIVND (reference sequence). CDR3 length: 15 amino acids. V was pared by 10 bases and J by 4 bases, with 7 bases of the junction left unmatched. The CDR3 DNA reads as TGTGCCACCTCCGGACAGGGGGTTTATAATTCACCCCTCCACTTT. As protein: CATSGQGVYNSPLHF.

The chain joins TRBV2 to TRBJ1-5; D might be TRBD1 (6 bases). Germline V CDR1 and CDR2: SNHLY, FYNNEI. CDR3 length equals 15 residues. V lost 6 bases, J lost 3 bases, and 15 bases lay in between. The CDR3 nucleotides read TGTGCCAGCAGGGCAGGGGACTTGGTCAATCAGCCCCAGCATTTT. This gives the protein CASRAGDLVNQPQHF.

This clone showed up just a few times. The genes are TRBV4-2 and TRBJ2-2; TRBD2 agrees at 10 bases. J gave up 2 bases and V 1 base, and 1 base lay outside the gene matches. Germline V CDR1 and CDR2: LGHNA, YNFKEQ. There are 16 residues in the CDR3. DNA for the CDR3: TGTGCCAGCAGCCAAGGGACTAGCGGAAACACCGGGGAGCTGTTTTTT. It translates to CASSQGTSGNTGELFF.

This clone was seen only a few times. Here the CDR3 DNA reads TGCGCCAGCATGGTGGGTGGTTCAGTGAACACCGGGGAGCTGTTTTTT. Its protein product is CASMVGGSVNTGELFF. The V gene is TRBV10-1, the J gene TRBJ2-2, with D uncertain. The ends were cut back, 7 bases at V and 1 base at J, with 16 bases in the middle. CDR1 and CDR2 from the germline V gene are WNHNN and SYGVQD (reference sequence). The CDR3 extends over 16 amino acids.

This clone came up many times. V gene TRBV5-1 combines with J gene TRBJ1-1; 8 bases are shared with TRBD1. Germline trimming cut 4 bases from V and 0 bases from J; bases unmatched to any gene: 5. This CDR3 comprises 15 residues. Germline lookup yields CDR1 SGHRS and CDR2 YFSETQ. The CDR3 protein is CASSPGDRLNTEAFF. The DNA of the CDR3 is TGCGCCAGCAGCCCTGGGGACAGGTTGAACACTGAAGCTTTCTTT.

As for this clone: An end of the junction does not agree with germline; a read error may underlie this. J is TRBJ2-2 and V is TRBV7-7, with TRBD2 matching over 7 bases. Germline loops: CDR1 SSHAT, CDR2 FNYEAQ (reference sequence). This CDR3 spans 16 amino acids. The CDR3 is CASSLAMTGGTGELVF. CDR3 DNA sequence: TGTGCTAGCAGCTTAGCTATGACGGGGGGTACCGGGGAGCTGGTTTTT.

The sample holds many counts of this clone. In nucleotides, the CDR3 is TGTGCCAGCAGTAACGGGGGGACACTAGAGACCCAGTACTTC. This translates into CASSNGGTLETQYF. V is TRBV6-1 and J is TRBJ2-5; a possible D gene is TRBD2 (7 bases). This CDR3 comprises 14 residues. With 5 bases removed from V and 4 bases from J, the gap between germline ends came to 14 bases. The germline CDR1 and CDR2 sequences are MNHNS and SASEGT.

This clone was seen ten or more times. CDR3 coding DNA: TGCAGTGCTAGAGATATCGGGACCTCCACCAGTGGGCCCCAGCATTTT. Amino acid sequence: CSARDIGTSTSGPQHF. The chain carries TRBV20-1 and TRBJ1-5; D perhaps matches TRBD1 (5 bases). V lost 0 bases, J lost 9 bases, and 21 bases lay in between. In germline, CDR1 is DFQATT, CDR2 SNEGSKA (reference sequence). The CDR3 length is 16 residues.

This clone was recorded many times. CDR3 loop: CASSIWVGEKLFF. CDR3 DNA sequence: TGTGCCAGTAGTATCTGGGTTGGGGAAAAACTGTTTTTT. This chain connects TRBV19 to TRBJ1-4; D is unclear. Germline V gives CDR1 LNHDA, CDR2 SQIVND (reference sequence). The CDR3 covers 13 residues. V dropped 3 bases and J dropped 8 bases, with 10 bases sitting between them.

As concerns this clone: A much larger clone lies one base from this, so it may be a read error. The sample carries other DNA sequences with the same CDR3. This chain joins TRBV5-1 and TRBJ2-5; D not resolved. V was pared by 0 bases and J by 4 bases, with 13 bases between. CDR3 length: 15 residues. CDR1 and CDR2 (germline): SGHRS, YFSETQ. CDR3 region: CASSLVTVVGETQYF. Here the CDR3 DNA reads TGCGCCAGCAGCTTGGTCACCGTTGTAGGAGAGACCCAGTACTTC. The full variable domain, with the rest looked up from reference TRBV5-1 and TRBJ2-5, is KAGVTQTPRYLIKTRGQQVTLSCSPISGHRSVSWYQQTPGQGLQFLFEYFSETQRNKGNFPGRFSGRQFSNSRSEMNVSTLELGDSALYLCASSLVTVVGETQYFGPGTRLLVL.

This chain uses TRBV5-1 with TRBJ1-1; no reliable D call. Germline V lookup: CDR1 SGHRS, CDR2 YFSETQ. This CDR3 comprises 15 residues. Trimming cost V 7 bases and J 2 bases, with 18 bases left between them. The CDR3 spells CASAPTNSYNTEAFF. The CDR3 nucleotides read TGCGCCAGCGCTCCCACAAACAGTTATAACACTGAAGCTTTCTTT. The full variable domain, its missing parts supplied by reference TRBV5-1 and TRBJ1-1, is KAGVTQTPRYLIKTRGQQVTLSCSPISGHRSVSWYQQTPGQGLQFLFEYFSETQRNKGNFPGRFSGRQFSNSRSEMNVSTLELGDSALYLCASAPTNSYNTEAFFGQGTRLTVV.